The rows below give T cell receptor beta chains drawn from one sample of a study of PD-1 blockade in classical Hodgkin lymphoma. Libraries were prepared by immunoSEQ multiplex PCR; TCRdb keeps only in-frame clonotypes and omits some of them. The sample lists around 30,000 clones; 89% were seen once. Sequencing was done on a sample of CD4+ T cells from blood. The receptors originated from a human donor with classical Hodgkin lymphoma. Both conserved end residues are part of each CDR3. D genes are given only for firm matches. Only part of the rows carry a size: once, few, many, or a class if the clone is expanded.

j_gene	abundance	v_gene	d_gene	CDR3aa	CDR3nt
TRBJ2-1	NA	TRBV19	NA	CASRQVGLDEQFF	TGTGCCAGTAGACAGGTCGGACTCGATGAGCAGTTCTTC
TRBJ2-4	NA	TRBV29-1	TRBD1	CSVEQGSKNIQYF	TGCAGCGTGGAACAGGGGTCCAAAAACATTCAGTACTTC
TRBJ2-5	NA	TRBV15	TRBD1	CATASGGRGQETQYF	TGTGCCACCGCTTCAGGCGGCAGGGGGCAAGAGACCCAGTACTTC
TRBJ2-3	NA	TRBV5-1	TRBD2	CASSLPTSGSTDTQYF	TGCGCCAGCAGCTTACCGACTAGCGGGAGTACAGATACGCAGTATTTT
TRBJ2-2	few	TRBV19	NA	CASRSTGELFF	TGTGCCAGTAGATCCACCGGGGAGCTGTTTTTT
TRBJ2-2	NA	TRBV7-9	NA	CASSLIGSYTGELFF	TGTGCCAGCAGCTTAATCGGTAGTTACACCGGGGAGCTGTTTTTT
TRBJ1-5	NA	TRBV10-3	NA	CAISESLIPNQPQHF	TGTGCCATCAGTGAGTCGCTAATTCCCAATCAGCCCCAGCATTTT
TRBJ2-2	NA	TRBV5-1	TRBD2	CASSGGTRTTGELFF	TGCGCCAGCAGCGGCGGGACTAGGACGACCGGGGAGCTGTTTTTT
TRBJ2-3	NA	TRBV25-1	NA	CASSEGHTDTQYF	TGTGCCAGCAGTGAGGGGCACACAGATACGCAGTATTTT
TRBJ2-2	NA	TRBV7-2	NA	CASTPAVGRTGELFF	TGTGCCAGTACCCCCGCGGTGGGTCGGACCGGGGAGCTGTTTTTT
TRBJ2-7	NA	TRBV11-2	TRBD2	CASSPQTSGYEQYF	TGTGCCAGCAGCCCTCAGACTAGCGGCTACGAGCAGTACTTC
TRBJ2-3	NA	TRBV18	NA	CASSDSRGDTQYF	TGTGCCAGCTCAGACAGCCGCGGGGATACGCAGTATTTT
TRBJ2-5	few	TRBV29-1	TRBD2	CSAMGGLETQYF	TGCAGCGCTATGGGAGGGCTGGAGACCCAGTACTTC
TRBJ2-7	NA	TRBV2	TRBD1	CASNIGQGFYEQYF	TGTGCCAGCAACATAGGACAGGGTTTCTACGAGCAGTACTTC
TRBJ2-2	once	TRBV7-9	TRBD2	CASSRTSGTTGELFF	TGTGCCAGCAGCAGGACTAGCGGGACCACCGGGGAGCTGTTTTTT
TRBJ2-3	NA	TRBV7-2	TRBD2	CASSLAASGHTQYF	TGTGCCAGCAGCTTAGCGGCTAGCGGGCATACGCAGTATTTT
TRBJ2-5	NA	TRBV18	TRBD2	CASSPAGGQETQYF	TGTGCCAGCTCACCTGCGGGAGGTCAAGAGACCCAGTACTTC
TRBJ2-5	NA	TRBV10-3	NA	CAISEFTQETQYF	TGTGCCATCAGTGAGTTCACACAAGAGACCCAGTACTTC
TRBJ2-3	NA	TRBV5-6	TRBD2	CASRRLAPARDTQYF	TGTGCCAGCAGGAGACTAGCACCAGCCAGAGATACGCAGTATTTT
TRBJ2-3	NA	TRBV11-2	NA	CASSRTGVGSHTDTQYF	TGTGCCAGCAGTCGTACCGGGGTGGGGTCCCACACAGATACGCAGTATTTT
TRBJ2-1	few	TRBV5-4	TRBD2	CASRIPGLAGAYNEQFF	TGTGCCAGCAGGATACCGGGACTAGCGGGAGCCTACAATGAGCAGTTCTTC
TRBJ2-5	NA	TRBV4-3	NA	CASSQDWGQETQYF	TGCGCCAGCAGCCAAGATTGGGGCCAAGAGACCCAGTACTTC
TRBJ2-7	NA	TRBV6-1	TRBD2	CATSLAGAVGYEQYF	TGTGCCACCTCCCTAGCGGGAGCGGTAGGGTACGAGCAGTACTTC
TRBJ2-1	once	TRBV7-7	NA	CASSLDSLGEQFF	TGTGCCAGCAGCTTAGATTCCCTCGGTGAGCAGTTCTTC
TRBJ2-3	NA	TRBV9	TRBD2	CASSPLAGAGTDTQYF	TGTGCCAGCAGCCCCCTAGCGGGAGCCGGGACAGATACGCAGTATTTT
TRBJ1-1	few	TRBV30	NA	CAWSPNRMNTEAFF	TGTGCCTGGAGTCCCAACCGCATGAACACTGAAGCTTTCTTT
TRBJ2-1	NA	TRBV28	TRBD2	CASSPTSDSYNEQFF	TGTGCCAGCAGCCCGACTAGCGACTCCTACAATGAGCAGTTCTTC
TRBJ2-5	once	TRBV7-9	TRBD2	CASSLSGSQETQYF	TGTGCCAGCAGCCTTAGCGGGAGCCAAGAGACCCAGTACTTC
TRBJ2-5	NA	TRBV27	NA	CASSFLTGRRETQYF	TGTGCCAGCAGTTTTTTAACAGGTAGACGAGAGACCCAGTACTTC
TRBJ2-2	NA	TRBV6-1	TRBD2	CASRELAANTGELFF	TGTGCCAGCAGAGAACTAGCGGCGAACACCGGGGAGCTGTTTTTT
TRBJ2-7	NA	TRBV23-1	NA	CASSQYRLSSSYEQYF	TGCGCCAGCAGTCAATATAGGCTGAGCAGCTCCTACGAGCAGTACTTC
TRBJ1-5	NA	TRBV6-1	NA	CASTDSVRPQHF	TGTGCCAGCACCGACAGCGTCCGGCCCCAGCATTTT
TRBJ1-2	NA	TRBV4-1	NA	CASSQDRGVGYGYTF	TGCGCCAGCAGCCAAGATCGGGGGGTTGGGTATGGCTACACCTTC
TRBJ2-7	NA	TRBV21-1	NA	CASSKGERELELYEQYF	TGTGCCAGCAGCAAAGGCGAGCGGGAGCTCGAGTTGTACGAGCAGTACTTC
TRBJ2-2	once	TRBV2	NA	CASTPGSGELFF	TGTGCCAGCACCCCCGGGTCCGGGGAGCTGTTTTTT
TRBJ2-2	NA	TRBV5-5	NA	CASSLWTQAGELFF	TGTGCCAGCAGCCTCTGGACCCAAGCCGGGGAGCTGTTTTTT
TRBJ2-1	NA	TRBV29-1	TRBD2	CSVVSPFLAERDNEQFF	TGCAGCGTCGTATCGCCCTTCCTAGCGGAAAGAGACAATGAGCAGTTCTTC
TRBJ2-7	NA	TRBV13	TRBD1	CASSQNRGEQYF	TGTGCCAGCAGCCAAAACAGGGGTGAGCAGTACTTC
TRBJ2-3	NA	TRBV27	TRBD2	CASSVRLAGRAGDTQYF	TGTGCCAGCAGTGTGAGACTAGCGGGACGGGCTGGGGATACGCAGTATTTT
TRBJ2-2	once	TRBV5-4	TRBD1	CASSSWTGANTGELFF	TGTGCCAGCAGCTCCTGGACAGGGGCGAACACCGGGGAGCTGTTTTTT
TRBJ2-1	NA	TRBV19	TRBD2	CASSNMGLAAEQFF	TGTGCCAGTAGTAACATGGGACTAGCGGCCGAGCAGTTCTTC
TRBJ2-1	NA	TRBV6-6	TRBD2	CASSPTSGRVNEQFF	TGTGCCAGCAGCCCGACTAGCGGGAGAGTGAATGAGCAGTTCTTC
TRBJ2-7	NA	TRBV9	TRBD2	CASSPGLAAAYEQYF	TGTGCCAGCAGCCCGGGACTAGCGGCCGCCTACGAGCAGTACTTC
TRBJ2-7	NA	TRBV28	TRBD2	CASQRAGSSYEQYF	TGTGCCAGCCAACGAGCGGGGAGCTCCTACGAGCAGTACTTC
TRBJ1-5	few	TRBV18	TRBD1	CASSPDRGQPQHF	TGTGCCAGCTCACCGGACAGGGGTCAGCCCCAGCATTTT
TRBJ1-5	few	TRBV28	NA	CASSRSRGYNQPQHF	TGTGCCAGCAGCCGATCAAGGGGGTACAATCAGCCCCAGCATTTT
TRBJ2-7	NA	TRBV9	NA	CASSPRDTSSYEQYF	TGTGCCAGCAGCCCCCGGGACACTTCCTCCTACGAGCAGTACTTC
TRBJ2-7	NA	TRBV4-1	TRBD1	CASSQTRDRSYEQYF	TGCGCCAGCAGCCAAACCCGGGACAGATCCTACGAGCAGTACTTC
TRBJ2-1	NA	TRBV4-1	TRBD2	CASSPATSGSNYNEQFF	TGCGCCAGCAGCCCGGCGACTAGCGGATCGAACTACAATGAGCAGTTCTTC
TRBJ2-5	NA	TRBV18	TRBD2	CASSRGLADQETQYF	TGTGCCAGCTCACGGGGACTAGCGGACCAAGAGACCCAGTACTTC
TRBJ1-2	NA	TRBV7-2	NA	CASSVDSANYGYTF	TGTGCCAGCAGCGTGGACAGTGCTAACTATGGCTACACCTTC
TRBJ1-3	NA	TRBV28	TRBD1	CATTGGNTIYF	TGTGCCACGACAGGGGGAAACACCATATATTTT
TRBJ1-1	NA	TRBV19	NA	CASSWGVRDTEAFF	TGTGCCAGTAGCTGGGGCGTGAGGGACACTGAAGCTTTCTTT
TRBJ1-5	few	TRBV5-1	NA	CASSPPDLSNQPQHF	TGCGCCAGCAGCCCACCGGACCTTAGCAATCAGCCCCAGCATTTT
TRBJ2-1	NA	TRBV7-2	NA	CASSLARGYNEQFF	TGTGCCAGCAGCTTAGCGCGCGGATACAATGAGCAGTTCTTC
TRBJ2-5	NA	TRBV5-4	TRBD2	CASSRGLAGGEETQYF	TGTGCCAGCAGCAGGGGACTAGCGGGAGGTGAAGAGACCCAGTACTTC
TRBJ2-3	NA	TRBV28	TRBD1	CASSLDRADTQYF	TGTGCCAGCAGTTTAGACAGGGCAGATACGCAGTATTTT
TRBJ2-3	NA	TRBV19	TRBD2	CASSILAGAVADTQYF	TGTGCCAGTAGTATCCTAGCGGGAGCTGTGGCAGATACGCAGTATTTT
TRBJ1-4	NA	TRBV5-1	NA	CASSLGTQTNEKLFF	TGCGCCAGCAGCTTGGGAACACAGACTAATGAAAAACTGTTTTTT